The TCR beta chain described here comes from a study of pediatric ulcerative colitis (dated 2019 in TCRdb). About the full investigation: From 8 or 9 newly diagnosed, treatment-naive pediatric ulcerative colitis patients and four non-IBD control children, paired blood and rectal samples were collected. Findings and caveats that apply to the study as a whole: Controls, mild-moderate and acute severe colitis patients were separated by rectal repertoire features, and reduced rectal diversity due to clonal expansions was observed in acute severe colitis. Because the repertoires came from total lymphocyte DNA, rare subsets such as regulatory T cells may have patterns that are not reflected. A couple of rectal CDR3 clonotypes were present in all ulcerative colitis patients and in none of the controls. The healthy control group was small, with only four individuals. Clonal overlap between a subject's own blood and rectum was significantly greater in ulcerative colitis patients than in controls, which suggests more T cell trafficking to inflamed tissue. For technical reasons, substantially fewer templates were yielded by the blood samples of two patients, and these blood samples were excluded from blood-rectal overlap analysis.

In controls, colonoscopy was performed for suspected IBD, macroscopically and histologically normal endoscopy was observed, and no IBD diagnosis was made within the following year. Blood was sampled at the same time as the colonoscopy. The Wizard kit (Promega) was used to extract genomic DNA from both blood and intestinal samples. Taken from cysteine to phenylalanine, the CDR3 has 14 residues. The read is trimmed to its CDR3 DNA, 42 bases read in frame from base 1. Relative to germline, V is 11 bases shorter and J is 2 bases shorter, with 19 bases between their ends. CDR1 is given as MNHNY and CDR2 as SVGAGI, both from the germline V gene (reference sequence). Using the immunoSEQ TRB Survey service, rearranged CDR3 beta regions were amplified from genomic DNA with multiplex V and J primers. To keep sequencing depth equal across samples, survey-level depth of up to 500,000 reads per sample was applied. Libraries were purified and pooled, and sequencing was performed on Illumina technology. In the original analysis: Productive clonality, sample overlap, pairwise scatters, CDR3 beta length, V/D/J gene usage and productiveness were assessed with immunoSEQ online tools. Calculated diversity was defined as the number of unique rearrangements divided by total templates, multiplied by 100, and Shannon and Simpson indices were computed as well. For principal component analysis, Z-score normalized data were analyzed with the R prcomp function and the ggbiplot package. Morisita's index was used to measure clonal overlap between blood and rectum within each subject. The immuneACCESS repertoire file appears here via TCRdb, limited to in-frame rearrangements. These files lack a portion of the clones; in checked studies, under half of the deficit traces to unresolved V genes, and the cause of the others is not known. Clone size and V and J calls were adopted from that table, with D and trimming inferred from the DNA. The sample table lists about 60,000 clones, about 90% of them with a count of one. The ten top clones hold over 1.3% of the sample.

Of note for this clone: Which antigen it targets is not known. Base qualities are missing; no much larger clone stands one base away.

The sequence came from a boy aged 10-17 years who was a control in a study of pediatric ulcerative colitis. Sequenced input: blood. In this chain, TRBV6-6 is recombined with TRBJ2-7, with the D gene too uncertain to name. The DNA sequence is given as TGTGCCCACCTTGTGGAAATGAACACCTACGAGCAGTACTTC. Its amino acids are CAHLVEMNTYEQYF.